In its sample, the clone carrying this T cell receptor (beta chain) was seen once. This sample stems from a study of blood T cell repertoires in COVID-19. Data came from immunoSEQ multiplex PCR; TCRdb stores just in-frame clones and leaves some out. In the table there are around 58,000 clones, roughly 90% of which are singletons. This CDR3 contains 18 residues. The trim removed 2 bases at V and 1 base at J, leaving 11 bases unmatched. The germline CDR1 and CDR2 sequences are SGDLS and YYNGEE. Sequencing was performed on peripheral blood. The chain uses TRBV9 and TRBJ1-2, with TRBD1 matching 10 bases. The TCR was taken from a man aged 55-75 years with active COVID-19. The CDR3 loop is CASSVRRQGASVNYGYTF. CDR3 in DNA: TGTGCCAGCAGCGTTCGCCGACAGGGGGCTTCAGTTAACTATGGCTACACCTTC.